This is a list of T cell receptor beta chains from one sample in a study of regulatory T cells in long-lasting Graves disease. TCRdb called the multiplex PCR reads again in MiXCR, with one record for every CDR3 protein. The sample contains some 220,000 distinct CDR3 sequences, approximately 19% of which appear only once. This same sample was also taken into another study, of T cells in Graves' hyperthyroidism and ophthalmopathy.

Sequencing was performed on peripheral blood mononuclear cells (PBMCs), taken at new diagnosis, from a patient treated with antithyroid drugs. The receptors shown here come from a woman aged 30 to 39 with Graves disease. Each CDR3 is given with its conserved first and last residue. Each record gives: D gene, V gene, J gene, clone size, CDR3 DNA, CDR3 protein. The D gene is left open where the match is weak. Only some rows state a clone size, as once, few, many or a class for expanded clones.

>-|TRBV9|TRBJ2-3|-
TGTGCCAGCAGCGTCCGTCAGGATACGCAGTATTTT
CASSVRQDTQYF
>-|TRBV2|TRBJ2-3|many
TGTGCCAGCAGTGCTGAGGGGGGGCGGGCAGATACGCAGTATTTT
CASSAEGGRADTQYF
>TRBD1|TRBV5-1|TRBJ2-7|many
TGCGCCAGCAGCTCCTCCCCAGGGGGTGCCCTCTACGAGCAGTACTTC
CASSSSPGGALYEQYF
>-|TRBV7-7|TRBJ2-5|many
TGTGCTAGCAGCTCCCACCTAAGCGGACAAGAGACCCAGTACTTC
CASSSHLSGQETQYF
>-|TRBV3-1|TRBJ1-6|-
TGTGCCAGCAGCGCCGGGACAACAAGTAATTCACCCCTCCACTTT
CASSAGTTSNSPLHF
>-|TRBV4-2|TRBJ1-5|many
TGTGCCAGCAGCCAAGATTCGGGGACGAATCAGCCCCAGCATTTT
CASSQDSGTNQPQHF
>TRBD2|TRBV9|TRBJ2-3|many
TGTGCCAGCAGCGTAGGGACTAGCGGGTACACAGATACGCAGTATTTT
CASSVGTSGYTDTQYF
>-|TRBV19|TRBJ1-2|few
TGTGCCAGTAGTACCCCCCCATCCGGGGAATCCGGCTATGGCTACACCTTC
CASSTPPSGESGYGYTF
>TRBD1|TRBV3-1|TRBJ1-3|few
TGTGCCAGCAGCCAAGATGCAGGGGGGTATGGAAACACCATATATTTT
CASSQDAGGYGNTIYF
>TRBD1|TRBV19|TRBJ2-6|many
TGTGCCAGTAGTTTCCGGCTCCGGGACAGAAGGCCCTCTGGGGCCAACGTCCTGACTTTC
CASSFRLRDRRPSGANVLTF
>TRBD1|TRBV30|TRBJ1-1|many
TGTGCCTGGAGTGTACGGGCAGGGGGCACTGAAGCTTTCTTT
CAWSVRAGGTEAFF
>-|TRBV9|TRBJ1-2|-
TGTGCCAGCAGCGTAGAGCCCCAGGGAAGGAATGGCTACACCTTC
CASSVEPQGRNGYTF
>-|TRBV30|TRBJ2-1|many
TGTGCCTTCGCAGGGTCTACATACAATGAGCAGTTCTTC
CAFAGSTYNEQFF
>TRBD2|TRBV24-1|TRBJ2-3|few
TGTGCCACCAGTGACCCCCTTCAGCGGGAGAGGGGCACAGATACGCAGTATTTT
CATSDPLQRERGTDTQYF
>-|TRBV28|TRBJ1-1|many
TGTGCCAGCAGGGTGAGTGGCACTCTGAACACTGAAGCTTTCTTT
CASRVSGTLNTEAFF
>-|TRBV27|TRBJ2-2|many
TGTGCCAGCGGGCTTTATGGGAACACCGGGGAGCTGTTTTTT
CASGLYGNTGELFF
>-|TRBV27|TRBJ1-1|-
TGTGCCAGCAGACTCGTACTCACTGAAGCTTTCTTT
CASRLVLTEAFF
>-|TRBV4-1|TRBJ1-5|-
TGCGCCAGCAGCCGGAATCTCAATCAGCCCCAGCATTTT
CASSRNLNQPQHF
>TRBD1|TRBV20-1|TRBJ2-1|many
TGCAGTGCTCCGGACAGGGGCACCTACAATGAGCAGTTCTTC
CSAPDRGTYNEQFF
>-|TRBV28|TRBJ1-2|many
TGTGCCAGCATAACGGAGTATGGCTACACCTTC
CASITEYGYTF
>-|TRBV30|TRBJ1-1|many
TGTGCCTGGAGTTGGCTGAACACTGAAGCTTTCTTT
CAWSWLNTEAFF
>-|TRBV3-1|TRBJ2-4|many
TGTGCCAGCAGCCAAGTTTCAGGGGTAAACATTCAGTACTTC
CASSQVSGVNIQYF
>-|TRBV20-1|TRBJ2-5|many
TGCAGTGCTAGACACCCCCCGGAGACCCAGTACTTC
CSARHPPETQYF
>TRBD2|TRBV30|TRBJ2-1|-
TGTGCCTGGACCCTGACTCGGACTAGCGGGGGGATCTACAATGAGCAGTTCTTC
CAWTLTRTSGGIYNEQFF
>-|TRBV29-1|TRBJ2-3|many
TGCAGCGTTGCGGGACTTTTATCAGATACGCAGTATTTT
CSVAGLLSDTQYF
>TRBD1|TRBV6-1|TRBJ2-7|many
TGTGCCAGTCGTGTCGGACAGGGAGTCGGCGAGCAGTACTTC
CASRVGQGVGEQYF
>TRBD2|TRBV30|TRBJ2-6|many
TGTGCCTGGAGTTGGGAGGGAGCTGGGGCCAACGTCCTGACTTTC
CAWSWEGAGANVLTF
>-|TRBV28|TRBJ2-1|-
TGTGCCAGCACCACAGGGTCCTACAATGAGCAGTTCTTC
CASTTGSYNEQFF
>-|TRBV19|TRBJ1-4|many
TGTGCCAGTAGTATCGACCGTGGGGGCAGTAATGAAAAACTGTTTTTT
CASSIDRGGSNEKLFF
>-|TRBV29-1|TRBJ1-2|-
TGCAGCGTTGAAGCTCATTGGGGAGGCGATGGCTACACCTTC
CSVEAHWGGDGYTF
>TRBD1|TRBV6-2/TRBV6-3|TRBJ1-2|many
TGTGCCACCCTAACCCCAGGGGGACGTGACACCTTC
CATLTPGGRDTF
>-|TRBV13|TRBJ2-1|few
TGTGCCAGCAGCCAGAACGGTGAACAGAAATACAATGAGCAGTTCTTC
CASSQNGEQKYNEQFF
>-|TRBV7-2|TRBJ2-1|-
TGTGCCAGCAGCTTAGATAAGTACAATGAGCAGTTCTTC
CASSLDKYNEQFF
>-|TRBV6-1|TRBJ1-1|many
TGTGCCAGCAGGTTGAAGGGAAGCACTGAAGCTTTCTTT
CASRLKGSTEAFF
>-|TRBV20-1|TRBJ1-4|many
TGCAGTGCTCCCCCCGCAGGGGATGAAAAACTGTTTTTT
CSAPPAGDEKLFF
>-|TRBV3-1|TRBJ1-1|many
TGTGCCAGCAGCCAGTACGGACCGCCGAACACTGAAGCTTTCTTT
CASSQYGPPNTEAFF
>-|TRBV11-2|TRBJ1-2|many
TGTGCCAGCAGCTTAAACCCGGGACCGCAGAACTATGGCTACACCTTC
CASSLNPGPQNYGYTF